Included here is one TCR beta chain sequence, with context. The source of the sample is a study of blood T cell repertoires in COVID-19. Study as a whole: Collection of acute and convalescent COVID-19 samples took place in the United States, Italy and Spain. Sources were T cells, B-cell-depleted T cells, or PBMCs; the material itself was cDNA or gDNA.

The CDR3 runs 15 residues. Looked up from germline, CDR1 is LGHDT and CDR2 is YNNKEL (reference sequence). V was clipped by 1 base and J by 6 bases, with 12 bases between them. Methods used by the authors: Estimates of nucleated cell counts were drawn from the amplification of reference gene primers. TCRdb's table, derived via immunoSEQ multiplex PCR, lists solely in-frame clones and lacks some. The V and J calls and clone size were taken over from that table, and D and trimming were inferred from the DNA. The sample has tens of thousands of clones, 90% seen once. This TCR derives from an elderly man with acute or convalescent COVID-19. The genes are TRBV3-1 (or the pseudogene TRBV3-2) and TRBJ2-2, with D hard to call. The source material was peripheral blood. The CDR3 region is CASSQGVQVSGELFF. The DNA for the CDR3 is TGTGCCAGCAGCCAAGGGGTCCAGGTATCCGGGGAGCTGTTTTTT.